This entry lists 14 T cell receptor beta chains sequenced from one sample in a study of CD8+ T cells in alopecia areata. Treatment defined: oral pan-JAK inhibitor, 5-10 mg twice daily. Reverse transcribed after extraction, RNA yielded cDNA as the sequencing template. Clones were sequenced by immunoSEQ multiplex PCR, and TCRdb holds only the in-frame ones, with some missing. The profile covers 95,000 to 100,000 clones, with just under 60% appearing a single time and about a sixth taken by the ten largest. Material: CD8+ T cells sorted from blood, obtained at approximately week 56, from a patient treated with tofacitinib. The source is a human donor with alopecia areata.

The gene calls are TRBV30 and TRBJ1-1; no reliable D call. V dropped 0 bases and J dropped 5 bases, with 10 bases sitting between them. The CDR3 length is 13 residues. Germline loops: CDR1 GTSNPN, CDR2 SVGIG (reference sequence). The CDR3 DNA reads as TGTGCCTGGAGTGTAGGGTCGAGGACTGAAGCTTTCTTT. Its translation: CAWSVGSRTEAFF.

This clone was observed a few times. CDR3 sequence: CASSLQLQETQYF. The CDR3 bases are TGTGCCAGCAGCTTACAGCTCCAAGAGACCCAGTACTTC. The chain combines TRBV7-9 with TRBJ2-5; D not resolved. Trimming took off 2 bases at V and 1 base at J, with 5 bases between the two ends. The CDR3 has 13 amino acids. Germline CDR1 SEHNR, CDR2 FQNEAQ (reference sequence).

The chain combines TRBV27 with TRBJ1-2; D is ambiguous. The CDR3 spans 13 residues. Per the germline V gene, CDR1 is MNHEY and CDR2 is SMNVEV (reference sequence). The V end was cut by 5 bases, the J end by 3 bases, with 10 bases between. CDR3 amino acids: CASSPGSHYGYTF. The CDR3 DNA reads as TGTGCCAGCAGTCCGGGGTCACACTATGGCTACACCTTC.

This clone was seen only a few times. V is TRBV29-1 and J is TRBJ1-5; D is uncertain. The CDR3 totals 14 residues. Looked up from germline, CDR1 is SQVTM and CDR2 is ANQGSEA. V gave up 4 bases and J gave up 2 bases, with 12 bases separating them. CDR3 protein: CSVGAGVGNQPQHF. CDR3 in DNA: TGCAGCGTTGGAGCGGGAGTTGGCAATCAGCCCCAGCATTTT. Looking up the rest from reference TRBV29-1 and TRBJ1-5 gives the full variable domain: SAVISQKPSRDICQRGTSLTIQCQVDSQVTMMFWYRQQPGQSLTLIATANQGSEATYESGFVIDKFPISRPNLTFSTLTVSNMSPEDSSIYLCSVGAGVGNQPQHFGDGTRLSIL.

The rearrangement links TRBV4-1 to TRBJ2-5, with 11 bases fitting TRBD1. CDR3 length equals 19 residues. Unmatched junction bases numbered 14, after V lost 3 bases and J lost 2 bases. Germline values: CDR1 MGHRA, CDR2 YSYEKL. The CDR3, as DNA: TGCGCCAGCAGCCATATGGCGAGGGGACAGGGGGAAAAACAAGAGACCCAGTACTTC. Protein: CASSHMARGQGEKQETQYF.

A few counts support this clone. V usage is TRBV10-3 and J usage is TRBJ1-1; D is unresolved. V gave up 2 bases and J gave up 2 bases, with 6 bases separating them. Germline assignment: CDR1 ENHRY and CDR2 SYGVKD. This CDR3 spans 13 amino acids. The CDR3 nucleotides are TGTGCCATCAGTGAGGACGTCAACACTGAAGCTTTCTTT. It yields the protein CAISEDVNTEAFF.

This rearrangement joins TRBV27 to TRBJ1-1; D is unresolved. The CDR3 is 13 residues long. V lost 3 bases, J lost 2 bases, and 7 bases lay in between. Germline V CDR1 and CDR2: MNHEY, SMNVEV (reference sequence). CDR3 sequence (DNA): TGTGCCAGCAGTTTGGTGCCAAACACTGAAGCTTTCTTT. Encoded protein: CASSLVPNTEAFF.

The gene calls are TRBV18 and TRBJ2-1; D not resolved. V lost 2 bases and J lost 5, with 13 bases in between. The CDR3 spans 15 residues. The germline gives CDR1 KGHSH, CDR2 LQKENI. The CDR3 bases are TGTGCCAGCTCACCAAACCCGGGTAGAAACAATGAGCAGTTCTTC. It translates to CASSPNPGRNNEQFF.

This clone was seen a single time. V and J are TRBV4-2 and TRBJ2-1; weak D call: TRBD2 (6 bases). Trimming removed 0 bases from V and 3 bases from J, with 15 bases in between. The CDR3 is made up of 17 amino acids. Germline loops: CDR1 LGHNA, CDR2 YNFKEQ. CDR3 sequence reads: CASSQDQLAPIYNEQFF. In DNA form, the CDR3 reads TGTGCCAGCAGCCAAGATCAACTAGCCCCAATCTACAATGAGCAGTTCTTC.

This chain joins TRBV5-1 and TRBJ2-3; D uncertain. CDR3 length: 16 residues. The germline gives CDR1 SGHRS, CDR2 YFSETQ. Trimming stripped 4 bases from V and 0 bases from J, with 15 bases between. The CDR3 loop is CASSGRQYPSTDTQYF. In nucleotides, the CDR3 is TGCGCCAGCAGCGGAAGACAATACCCTAGCACAGATACGCAGTATTTT.

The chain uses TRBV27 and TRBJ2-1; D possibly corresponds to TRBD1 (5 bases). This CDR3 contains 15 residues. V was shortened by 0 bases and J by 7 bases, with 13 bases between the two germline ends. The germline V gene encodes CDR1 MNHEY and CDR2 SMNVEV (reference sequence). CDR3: CASSLSVVRANEQFF. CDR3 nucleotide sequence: TGTGCCAGCAGTTTATCGGTGGTCAGGGCGAATGAGCAGTTCTTC.

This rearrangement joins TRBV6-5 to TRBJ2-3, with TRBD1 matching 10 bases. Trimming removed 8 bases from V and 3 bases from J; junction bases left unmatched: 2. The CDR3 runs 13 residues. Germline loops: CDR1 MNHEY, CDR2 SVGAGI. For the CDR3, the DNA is TGTGCCAGCGCGGACAGGGGGACAGATACGCAGTATTTT. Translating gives CASADRGTDTQYF.

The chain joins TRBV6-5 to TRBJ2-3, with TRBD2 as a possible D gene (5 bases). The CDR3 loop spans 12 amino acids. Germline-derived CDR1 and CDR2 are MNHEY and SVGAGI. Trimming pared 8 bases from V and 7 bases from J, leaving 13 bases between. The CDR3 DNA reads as TGTGCCAGCTCACCTTCGGGATATACGCAGTATTTT. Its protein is CASSPSGYTQYF.

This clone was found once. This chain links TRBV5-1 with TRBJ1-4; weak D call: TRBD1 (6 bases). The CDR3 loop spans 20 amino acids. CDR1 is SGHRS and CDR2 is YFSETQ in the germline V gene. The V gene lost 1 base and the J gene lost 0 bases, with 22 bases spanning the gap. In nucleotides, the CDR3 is TGCGCCAGCAGCTTGTCGGTAACTACAGGGTACTTTGCAACTAATGAAAAACTGTTTTTT. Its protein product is CASSLSVTTGYFATNEKLFF.